This section outlines one T cell receptor (beta chain) sequence together with its context. What it binds is not known. PCR amplification relied on 60 Vbeta primers (plus 13 Jbeta primers). The protocol was immunoSEQ multiplex PCR, while the TCRdb copy is restricted to in-frame clones and leaves out a portion. The sample includes over 100,000 clones, 70% to 90% of them seen just once. The data were obtained in a study of cytomegalovirus exposure and HLA in healthy donors. Whole-study findings and limits: Cytomegalovirus association was assigned to about 150 TCR beta chains. In a later analysis, TCR beta V- and J-gene trimming showed a link to a missense DCLRE1C variant. Researchers had no immune exposure information except CMV serostatus available.

J was trimmed by 6 bases and V by 3 bases; bases with no gene match: 10. The CDR3 runs 15 residues. The germline V gene has CDR1 LNHDA and CDR2 SQIVND (reference sequence). The chain links TRBV19 to TRBJ2-7; 8 bases are a match to TRBD2. The TCR comes from a man between 35 and 55 years old in good health and CMV-seronegative. The sample consisted of PBMCs. CDR3 loop: CASSILSGGVPEQYF. CDR3 bases: TGTGCCAGTAGTATCTTGAGCGGGGGCGTGCCCGAGCAGTACTTC. Looking up the rest from reference TRBV19 and TRBJ2-7 gives the full variable domain: DGGITQSPKYLFRKEGQNVTLSCEQNLNHDAMYWYRQDPGQGLRLIYYSQIVNDFQKGDIAEGYSVSREKKESFPLTVTSAQKNPTAFYLCASSILSGGVPEQYFGPGTRLTVT.